The subject of this entry is one T cell receptor (beta chain). Its antigen is unknown. The data derive from a study of identical twins. The study, taken as a whole, reports: Researchers reported excess low generation probability among twin-shared out-of-frame alpha sequences.

A universal primer site arose from template switching, and cDNA bore unique molecular identifiers. TCRdb ran MiXCR on the 5' RACE reads and lists one entry per CDR3 protein. The table includes 570,000 or so distinct CDR3 sequences, 9.6% detected once. These data were also filed under a second study, of yellow fever vaccine responses in identical twins.

The sequenced material came from PBMCs. This TCR derives from a woman between 18 and 30 years old in good health.

In nucleotides, the CDR3 is TGTGCCAGCAGATCTAGCGGGATGGCGTACAATGAGCAGTTCTTC. Its protein product is CASRSSGMAYNEQFF. The chain carries TRBV11-2 and TRBJ2-1, with TRBD2 matching 9 bases. Germline V gene sequence: CDR1 SGHAT, CDR2 FQNNGV. The CDR3 is 15 residues long. V shed 6 bases and J 4 bases; nucleotides not matched to a gene: 7. Looking up the rest from reference TRBV11-2 and TRBJ2-1 gives the full variable domain: EAGVAQSPRYKIIEKRQSVAFWCNPISGHATLYWYQQILGQGPKLLIQFQNNGVVDDSQLPKDRFSAERLKGVDSTLKIQPAKLEDSAVYLCASRSSGMAYNEQFFGPGTRLTVL.